The rows below give T cell receptor beta chains drawn from one sample of a study of regulatory T cells in long-lasting Graves disease. TCRdb fed the multiplex PCR reads into MiXCR, producing one record per CDR3 protein. The table has 400,000 to 500,000 distinct CDR3 sequences, 15% seen once. These data were also filed under a second study, of T cells in Graves' hyperthyroidism and ophthalmopathy.

Sequencing used peripheral blood mononuclear cells (PBMCs), obtained at new diagnosis, from a patient treated with antithyroid drugs. All receptors derive from a woman between 40 and 55 years old with Graves disease. Each CDR3 is given with its conserved first and last residue. Each record gives: J gene, D gene, clone size, V gene, CDR3 DNA, CDR3 protein. The D gene is left open where the match is weak. Where a row states a size, it is once, few, many or the class of an expanded clone; other rows omit it.

j_gene: TRBJ2-2; d_gene: TRBD2; abundance: NA; v_gene: TRBV29-1; CDR3nt: TGCAGCGTTGGAGGGACTAGCGGGATTAGGACCGGGGAGCTGTTTTTT; CDR3aa: CSVGGTSGIRTGELFF
j_gene: TRBJ2-5; d_gene: TRBD2; abundance: NA; v_gene: TRBV6-2/TRBV6-3; CDR3nt: TGTGCCAGCAGTTACTTACTAGCGGGAGGGCCAGAGACCCAGTACTTC; CDR3aa: CASSYLLAGGPETQYF
j_gene: TRBJ2-2; d_gene: NA; abundance: many; v_gene: TRBV2; CDR3nt: TGTGCCAGCAGTGAAGGCGGGAATACCGGGGAGCTGTTTTTT; CDR3aa: CASSEGGNTGELFF
j_gene: TRBJ2-1; d_gene: NA; abundance: many; v_gene: TRBV10-3; CDR3nt: TGTGCCATCAGCCCTAGTCAGGCCTACAATGAGCAGTTCTTC; CDR3aa: CAISPSQAYNEQFF
j_gene: TRBJ2-7; d_gene: NA; abundance: NA; v_gene: TRBV6-5; CDR3nt: TGTGCCAGCAGTTCCACACACGGAACTGCGGGCGAGCAGTACTTC; CDR3aa: CASSSTHGTAGEQYF
j_gene: TRBJ2-6; d_gene: NA; abundance: NA; v_gene: TRBV11-3; CDR3nt: TGTGCCAGCAACATGGGGGTGGCGGGGGCCAACGTCCTGACTTTC; CDR3aa: CASNMGVAGANVLTF
j_gene: TRBJ1-2; d_gene: TRBD1; abundance: once; v_gene: TRBV24-1; CDR3nt: TGTGCCACCAGTGACCCCAACAGGGGGAAAGGCTACACCTTC; CDR3aa: CATSDPNRGKGYTF
j_gene: TRBJ1-1; d_gene: NA; abundance: many; v_gene: TRBV27; CDR3nt: TGTGCCACCCGAGGGCTGAACACTGAAGCTTTCTTT; CDR3aa: CATRGLNTEAFF
j_gene: TRBJ2-7; d_gene: NA; abundance: few; v_gene: TRBV5-6; CDR3nt: TGTGCCAGCAGCTTCGTCACCAGCTACGAGCAGTACTTC; CDR3aa: CASSFVTSYEQYF
j_gene: TRBJ2-3; d_gene: NA; abundance: many; v_gene: TRBV11-2; CDR3nt: TGTGCCAGCAGCTTTTTGTCTCGCCGGTCAGATACGCAGTATTTT; CDR3aa: CASSFLSRRSDTQYF
j_gene: TRBJ1-4; d_gene: TRBD1; abundance: NA; v_gene: TRBV28; CDR3nt: TGTGCCAGCAGTTATCCGGGACAGGGCGCAACTAATGAAAAACTGTTTTTT; CDR3aa: CASSYPGQGATNEKLFF
j_gene: TRBJ2-7; d_gene: TRBD1; abundance: NA; v_gene: TRBV20-1; CDR3nt: TGCAGTGCCCTCCTCCGGGACAGGGCCGCCTACGAGCAGTACTTC; CDR3aa: CSALLRDRAAYEQYF
j_gene: TRBJ2-2; d_gene: TRBD1; abundance: few; v_gene: TRBV11-2; CDR3nt: TGTGCCAGCAGCTTAGTGGGACAGGGGACCGGGGAGCTGTTTTTT; CDR3aa: CASSLVGQGTGELFF
j_gene: TRBJ2-7; d_gene: TRBD2; abundance: many; v_gene: TRBV6-5; CDR3nt: TGTGCCAGCAGTTACTCGATAGCGGGAGGGCTCGACGAGCAGTACTTC; CDR3aa: CASSYSIAGGLDEQYF
j_gene: TRBJ2-3; d_gene: TRBD2; abundance: NA; v_gene: TRBV27; CDR3nt: TGTGCCAGCAGTAAGCGGGAGACAGATACGCAGTATTTT; CDR3aa: CASSKRETDTQYF
j_gene: TRBJ2-3; d_gene: TRBD2; abundance: NA; v_gene: TRBV28; CDR3nt: TGTGCCAGCAGAACTAGCGGGAGGGCGGGGAATACGCAGTATTTT; CDR3aa: CASRTSGRAGNTQYF
j_gene: TRBJ2-7; d_gene: NA; abundance: many; v_gene: TRBV27; CDR3nt: TGTGCCAGCAGTTTTGCCTTGCCCAGGGGCGACTACGAGCAGTACTTC; CDR3aa: CASSFALPRGDYEQYF
j_gene: TRBJ2-7; d_gene: NA; abundance: many; v_gene: TRBV6-5; CDR3nt: TGTGCCAGCAGTTACGGGTTGGGCCGACTCTACGAGCAGTACTTC; CDR3aa: CASSYGLGRLYEQYF
j_gene: TRBJ2-3; d_gene: TRBD2; abundance: many; v_gene: TRBV6-2/TRBV6-3; CDR3nt: TGTGCCAGCTCGGGACTAGCGGGAACAGATACGCAGTATTTT; CDR3aa: CASSGLAGTDTQYF
j_gene: TRBJ2-5; d_gene: NA; abundance: few; v_gene: TRBV3-1; CDR3nt: TGTGCCAGCAGCCATTCTGGAGGGGGAGAGACCCAGTACTTC; CDR3aa: CASSHSGGGETQYF
j_gene: TRBJ2-7; d_gene: NA; abundance: many; v_gene: TRBV7-2; CDR3nt: TGTGCCAGCAGCTTAGGGGGCGGACTCACCTACGAGCAGTACTTC; CDR3aa: CASSLGGGLTYEQYF
j_gene: TRBJ2-1; d_gene: NA; abundance: few; v_gene: TRBV9; CDR3nt: TGTGCCAGCAGCGTAGCCCACGATAGGCAGGGTGAGCAGTTCTTC; CDR3aa: CASSVAHDRQGEQFF
j_gene: TRBJ2-1; d_gene: NA; abundance: many; v_gene: TRBV30; CDR3nt: TGTGCCTGGAGTGGCCGGGAGCAGTTCTTC; CDR3aa: CAWSGREQFF
j_gene: TRBJ2-7; d_gene: TRBD2; abundance: many; v_gene: TRBV28; CDR3nt: TGTGCCAGCAGTCCATGGACTAGCAGCTACGAGCAGTACTTC; CDR3aa: CASSPWTSSYEQYF
j_gene: TRBJ1-1; d_gene: NA; abundance: many; v_gene: TRBV2; CDR3nt: TGTGCCAGCAGCTGGCCAGGGAGTCAGGAGGCTTTCTTT; CDR3aa: CASSWPGSQEAFF
j_gene: TRBJ2-4; d_gene: NA; abundance: NA; v_gene: TRBV28; CDR3nt: TGTGCCAGCAGATCAGGCGTACTAGCCAAAAACATTCAGTACTTC; CDR3aa: CASRSGVLAKNIQYF
j_gene: TRBJ2-7; d_gene: TRBD1; abundance: few; v_gene: TRBV6-2/TRBV6-3; CDR3nt: TGTGCCAGCAGCCCCTCGACAGGGGCAGGCTACGAGCAGTACTTC; CDR3aa: CASSPSTGAGYEQYF
j_gene: TRBJ2-5; d_gene: TRBD2; abundance: many; v_gene: TRBV4-2; CDR3nt: TGTGCCAGCAGCCAGGGACTAGCGGGAGGGAGCTACCAAGAGACCCAGTACTTC; CDR3aa: CASSQGLAGGSYQETQYF
j_gene: TRBJ2-5; d_gene: TRBD2; abundance: many; v_gene: TRBV28; CDR3nt: TGTGCCAGCAGTTTAGGACTAGGGAACCAAGAGACCCAGTACTTC; CDR3aa: CASSLGLGNQETQYF
j_gene: TRBJ2-7; d_gene: TRBD2; abundance: many; v_gene: TRBV9; CDR3nt: TGTGCCAGCAGCGTTGACGGGGGGTACGAGCAGTACTTC; CDR3aa: CASSVDGGYEQYF
j_gene: TRBJ1-4; d_gene: NA; abundance: many; v_gene: TRBV19; CDR3nt: TGTGCCAGTAGTCCCAGGAGAACTAATGAAAAACTGTTTTTT; CDR3aa: CASSPRRTNEKLFF
j_gene: TRBJ2-5; d_gene: NA; abundance: many; v_gene: TRBV27; CDR3nt: TGTGCCAGCAGTTTATCCGGAACAGGGGGACTACTGCAAGAGACCCAGTACTTC; CDR3aa: CASSLSGTGGLLQETQYF
j_gene: TRBJ2-5; d_gene: TRBD1; abundance: few; v_gene: TRBV6-2/TRBV6-3; CDR3nt: TGTGCCAGCAGTCTAGAGGGGGCATTGGGTTCAGAGACCCAGTACTTC; CDR3aa: CASSLEGALGSETQYF
j_gene: TRBJ2-7; d_gene: NA; abundance: NA; v_gene: TRBV19; CDR3nt: TGTGCCACCCCCGAAGGGTTTGAGTACGAGCAGTACTTC; CDR3aa: CATPEGFEYEQYF
j_gene: TRBJ2-3; d_gene: NA; abundance: many; v_gene: TRBV7-2; CDR3nt: TGTGCCAGCAGCTTAGCCTCGTCGGCCAAGGGGCGCGGTACGCAGTATTTT; CDR3aa: CASSLASSAKGRGTQYF
j_gene: TRBJ2-7; d_gene: NA; abundance: few; v_gene: TRBV25-1; CDR3nt: TGTGCCAGCAGTGGACCCAAGATCAGCTCCTACGAGCAGTACTTC; CDR3aa: CASSGPKISSYEQYF
j_gene: TRBJ2-5; d_gene: TRBD2; abundance: many; v_gene: TRBV5-6; CDR3nt: TGTGCCAGCAGCGGTGGGCCAGCGGGGTTTGAGACCCAGTACTTC; CDR3aa: CASSGGPAGFETQYF
j_gene: TRBJ2-5; d_gene: NA; abundance: NA; v_gene: TRBV5-1; CDR3nt: TGCGCCAGCAGCTATAAACCGGGATCATTTTTTTCGGAGACCCAGTACTTC; CDR3aa: CASSYKPGSFFSETQYF
j_gene: TRBJ2-3; d_gene: TRBD2; abundance: few; v_gene: TRBV25-1; CDR3nt: TGTGCCAGCAGTGCCCAAGCCGGGACCACGAGCGGGGCAGATACGCAGTATTTT; CDR3aa: CASSAQAGTTSGADTQYF
j_gene: TRBJ1-2; d_gene: NA; abundance: many; v_gene: TRBV5-1; CDR3nt: TGCGCCAGCAGCTCCGGACTGGACGAAGGGGGCTACACCTTC; CDR3aa: CASSSGLDEGGYTF
j_gene: TRBJ1-2; d_gene: NA; abundance: few; v_gene: TRBV5-4; CDR3nt: TGTGCCAGCAACATGATTGGACTACGTGGCTACACCTTC; CDR3aa: CASNMIGLRGYTF
j_gene: TRBJ2-1; d_gene: NA; abundance: few; v_gene: TRBV7-9; CDR3nt: TGTGCCAGCAGCTCTCAACTCGACACCCCCTACAATGAGCAGTTCTTC; CDR3aa: CASSSQLDTPYNEQFF
j_gene: TRBJ2-7; d_gene: TRBD2; abundance: many; v_gene: TRBV12-3/TRBV12-4; CDR3nt: TGTGCCAGCAGGAAGGGTACAGGGAGTAGCGGGGTCCCCTACGAGCAGTACTTC; CDR3aa: CASRKGTGSSGVPYEQYF
j_gene: TRBJ2-1; d_gene: NA; abundance: few; v_gene: TRBV12-3/TRBV12-4; CDR3nt: TGTGCCAGCAGCCCTTACGATAATAATGAGCAGTTCTTC; CDR3aa: CASSPYDNNEQFF
j_gene: TRBJ2-3; d_gene: NA; abundance: many; v_gene: TRBV7-9; CDR3nt: TGTGCCAGCAGCCCAAAAGATACGCAGTATTTT; CDR3aa: CASSPKDTQYF
j_gene: TRBJ1-3; d_gene: NA; abundance: few; v_gene: TRBV9; CDR3nt: TGTGCCAGCAGCGACAGGGTCGGCTCTGGAAACACCATATATTTT; CDR3aa: CASSDRVGSGNTIYF
j_gene: TRBJ2-3; d_gene: NA; abundance: NA; v_gene: TRBV6-2/TRBV6-3; CDR3nt: TGTGCCAGCAGTGGACTACCAGAGCAGTATTTT; CDR3aa: CASSGLPEQYF
j_gene: TRBJ2-3; d_gene: NA; abundance: few; v_gene: TRBV6-1; CDR3nt: TGTGCCAGCAGTTTCGCCCCGGGGAAGGGGACAGATACGCAGTATTTT; CDR3aa: CASSFAPGKGTDTQYF
j_gene: TRBJ1-2; d_gene: NA; abundance: many; v_gene: TRBV12-3/TRBV12-4; CDR3nt: TGTGCCAGCAGTTTCCGGGACTCTTACTATGGCTACACCTTC; CDR3aa: CASSFRDSYYGYTF
j_gene: TRBJ1-4; d_gene: TRBD1; abundance: few; v_gene: TRBV20-1; CDR3nt: TGCAGTGCTAGGAATTACAGGGGCACTAATGAAAAACTGTTTTTT; CDR3aa: CSARNYRGTNEKLFF
j_gene: TRBJ2-4; d_gene: NA; abundance: few; v_gene: TRBV10-2; CDR3nt: TGCGCCAGCACGGGAGTCGAGGCCAAAAACATTCAGTACTTC; CDR3aa: CASTGVEAKNIQYF
j_gene: TRBJ2-3; d_gene: TRBD2; abundance: few; v_gene: TRBV29-1; CDR3nt: TGCAGCGTTATACCAGCGGGAGGAGGCACAGATACGCAGTATTTT; CDR3aa: CSVIPAGGGTDTQYF
j_gene: TRBJ2-5; d_gene: NA; abundance: many; v_gene: TRBV12-3/TRBV12-4; CDR3nt: TGTGCCAGCAGTCTTCTGACAGGACGACAAGAGACCCAGTACTTC; CDR3aa: CASSLLTGRQETQYF
j_gene: TRBJ2-2; d_gene: NA; abundance: NA; v_gene: TRBV9; CDR3nt: TGTGCCAGCAGCCCCGGGACGTCCGGGGAGCCGCTTTTT; CDR3aa: CASSPGTSGEPLF